The 32 T cell receptor beta chains below were found in one sample sequenced in a study of early T cells in non-severe SARS-CoV-2 infection. From the 5' RACE reads, TCRdb called clonotypes with MiXCR, one entry per CDR3 protein. This sample has over 30,000 distinct CDR3 sequences; 6% to 7.5% occur once, and the top ten carry about 12%. Source: whole blood, taken at baseline. These receptors all come from an adult who was a healthcare worker with PCR-confirmed SARS-CoV-2 infection or an uninfected control (not recorded which).

This clonotype has at least ten counts. The rearrangement links TRBV4-2 to TRBJ2-7, with 14 bases fitting TRBD2. Germline V gene lookup returns CDR1 LGHNA and CDR2 YNFKEQ. This CDR3 has 15 amino acids. V lost 4 bases and J lost 5; bases outside the gene matches: 4. The DNA of the CDR3 is TGTGCCAGCAGCCCGACTAGCGGGAGGGCCGACGAGCAGTACTTC. Translation gives CASSPTSGRADEQYF.

This chain links TRBV27 with TRBJ2-1; the D call may be TRBD1 or TRBD2 (5 bases each). This CDR3 is built from 16 residues. Germline V gives CDR1 MNHEY, CDR2 SMNVEV (reference sequence). Trimming pared 3 bases from V and 5 bases from J, leaving 17 bases between. For the CDR3, the DNA is TGTGCCAGCAGTTTCTGGTTGGGACCCAGCGACAATGAGCAGTTCTTC. This encodes CASSFWLGPSDNEQFF.

The sample holds many counts of this clonotype. The rearrangement joins TRBV29-1 to TRBJ2-7, with TRBD2 matching 8 bases. The CDR3 has 14 residues. Germline CDR1 is SQVTM and CDR2 is ANQGSEA. Trimming cost V 6 bases and J 2 bases; bases outside gene matches: 9. The CDR3 nucleotides read TGCAGCGTCCGCCCGGGACTAGTTGCCTACGAGCAGTACTTC. Translating gives CSVRPGLVAYEQYF.

There are a few counts of this clonotype. The V call is TRBV7-2, the J call TRBJ2-7, with a weak D call TRBD1 (6 bases). The CDR3 consists of 13 residues. The germline gives CDR1 SGHTA, CDR2 FQGNSA. Trimming removed 1 base at V and 2 bases at J, with 6 bases between. The CDR3 is CASSLDRAYEQYF. In nucleotides, the CDR3 is TGTGCCAGCAGCTTAGACAGGGCCTACGAGCAGTACTTC.

This clonotype has a handful of counts. The chain combines TRBV4-3 with TRBJ1-2, with D perhaps matching TRBD1 (6 bases). The CDR3 spans 16 residues. Germline lookup yields CDR1 LGHNA and CDR2 YSLEER. V lost 3 bases and J 3 bases, leaving 17 bases between the germline ends. CDR3 residues: CASSHRTEGFHYGYTF. In nucleotides, the CDR3 is TGCGCCAGCAGCCACCGGACAGAGGGGTTTCACTATGGCTACACCTTC.

This clonotype came up a few times. V usage is TRBV4-1 and J usage is TRBJ2-2, with D possibly matching TRBD2 (5 bases). The CDR3 is 16 amino acids. Germline CDR1 MGHRA, CDR2 YSYEKL. V lost 0 bases, J lost 3 bases, and 11 bases lay in between. The CDR3 DNA follows: TGCGCCAGCAGCCAAGATGTAGGGAGATACACCGGGGAGCTGTTTTTT. Its protein product is CASSQDVGRYTGELFF.

This clonotype occurred many times. V usage is TRBV6-5 and J usage is TRBJ1-1, with a possible D match to TRBD1 (5 bases). The CDR3 runs to 15 residues. Germline V CDR1 and CDR2: MNHEY, SVGAGI. V lost 0 bases, J lost 5 bases, and 13 bases lay in between. The CDR3 nucleotides read TGTGCCAGCAGTTACTCGGTGGTGGAGGGGACTGAAGCTTTCTTT. It yields the protein CASSYSVVEGTEAFF.

In its sample, this clonotype was seen a few times. The J gene is TRBJ2-3, the V gene TRBV9, with TRBD1 matching 10 bases. This CDR3 comprises 15 residues. CDR1 is SGDLS, CDR2 YYNGEE, per germline. Trimming took 4 bases from V and 4 from J; bases not matched to a gene: 6. For the CDR3, the DNA is TGTGCCAGCAGCACAAGGGACAGGGGATCAGATACGCAGTATTTT. Translated: CASSTRDRGSDTQYF.

This clonotype has more than one count but fewer than ten. V gene TRBV7-8 combines with J gene TRBJ2-1; TRBD2 might be the D (6 bases). This CDR3 contains 15 residues. V lost 0 bases and J 5 bases, leaving 11 bases between the germline ends. Germline V gene sequence: CDR1 SGHVS, CDR2 FQNEAQ. The CDR3: CASSLAGSLHNEQFF. The DNA for the CDR3 is TGTGCCAGCAGCTTAGCCGGGAGCTTGCACAATGAGCAGTTCTTC.

This clonotype was counted many times. The V and J genes are TRBV7-9 and TRBJ2-7; D may be TRBD1 (5 bases). Trimming left V 0 bases short and J 0 bases short, with 12 bases between. The length of the CDR3 is 16 residues. The germline V gene has CDR1 SEHNR and CDR2 FQNEAQ (reference sequence). CDR3 in amino acids: CASSLASGLGSYEQYF. For the CDR3, the DNA is TGTGCCAGCAGCTTAGCGTCAGGGCTTGGCTCCTACGAGCAGTACTTC.

This clonotype was seen ten or more times. The V and J genes are TRBV6-1 and TRBJ2-5; D possibly corresponds to TRBD2 (5 bases). The V end lost 7 bases, the J end lost 4 bases, and 19 bases lay between the germline ends. The CDR3 covers 15 residues. Per germline, CDR1 MNHNS and CDR2 SASEGT. CDR3 bases: TGTGCCAGCACTTCCGCGGGCTCGATCGGAGAGACCCAGTACTTC. This sequence encodes CASTSAGSIGETQYF.

This chain uses TRBV7-2 with TRBJ2-1; 7 positions match TRBD1. The junction had 10 bases not matched to a gene; V was cut back by 1 base and J by 7 bases. This CDR3 region has 16 residues. Germline assignment: CDR1 SGHTA and CDR2 FQGNSA. Here the CDR3 reads CASSLVAGDRRNEQFF. CDR3 DNA: TGTGCCAGCAGCTTAGTGGCCGGGGACAGAAGGAATGAGCAGTTCTTC.

In its sample, this clonotype was seen many times. J is TRBJ2-1 and V is TRBV12-3 or TRBV12-4, with D possibly matching TRBD2 (5 bases). There are 11 residues in the CDR3. The germline V and J ends were trimmed by 5 bases and 16 bases, with 15 bases remaining between them. DNA of the CDR3: TGTGCCAGCAGTCTCGGGATTACCCCCTTCTTC. Translated, it gives CASSLGITPFF.

The table lists this clonotype with a few counts. This chain links TRBV5-3 with TRBJ2-1; D ambiguous. TRBV5-3 is annotated as an ORF whose role is uncertain. This CDR3 spans 10 amino acids. V lost 4 bases to trimming and J lost 8 bases, with 4 bases between them. CDR3 amino acids: CARSADEQFF. The CDR3 region has the DNA TGTGCCAGAAGCGCCGATGAGCAGTTCTTC.

This clonotype is medium-sized. This chain uses TRBV5-6 with TRBJ2-1, with 8 bases that match TRBD1. CDR3 length equals 16 residues. The germline V gene encodes CDR1 SGHDT and CDR2 YYEEEE. V was pared by 0 bases and J by 7 bases, with 9 bases of the junction left unmatched. CDR3 DNA: TGTGCCAGCAGCTTGGGAGACAGGGGAGGTACGAATGAGCAGTTCTTC. Protein sequence: CASSLGDRGGTNEQFF.

This clonotype was seen a few times. The CDR3 protein is CSARDPGQGTDTQYF. The CDR3 DNA follows: TGCAGTGCTAGAGACCCGGGACAGGGCACAGATACGCAGTATTTT. The chain carries TRBV20-1 and TRBJ2-3; the match to TRBD1 covers 8 bases. Germline lookup yields CDR1 DFQATT and CDR2 SNEGSKA (reference sequence). V lost 0 bases, J lost 1 base, and 3 bases stayed unmatched. The CDR3 is made up of 15 amino acids.

This clonotype was detected ten times or more. V and J are TRBV2 and TRBJ2-7; unclear D gene. The CDR3 covers 12 residues. Germline V lookup: CDR1 SNHLY, CDR2 FYNNEI. Trimming took off 4 bases at V and 2 bases at J, with 6 bases between the two ends. The CDR3 loop is CASSGSAYEQYV. CDR3 in DNA: TGTGCCAGCAGTGGGTCTGCCTACGAGCAGTACGTC.

The chain has TRBV24-1 and TRBJ2-3; D is unclear. This CDR3 is 14 amino acids long. From germline, CDR1 is KGHDR and CDR2 SFDVKD. Trimming shortened V by 2 bases and J by 2 bases, and 7 bases separated the two germline ends. The DNA of the CDR3 is TGTGCCACCAGTGATTACAGAGACACAGATACGCAGTATTTT. It specifies CATSDYRDTDTQYF.

This clonotype was observed many times. The chain links TRBV7-2 to TRBJ1-6; D is perhaps TRBD1 (5 bases). Germline CDR1 reads SGHTA; CDR2 reads FQGNSA. V gave up 4 bases and J gave up 7 bases, with 11 bases separating them. The CDR3 extends over 14 amino acids. The CDR3 DNA sequence: TGTGCCAGCAGCTCAAACGGGGCCAATTCACCCCTCCACTTT. Encoded protein: CASSSNGANSPLHF.

This clonotype has ten or more counts. V and J are TRBV20-1 and TRBJ2-7; D gene ambiguous. The length of the CDR3 is 13 residues. Germline assignment: CDR1 DFQATT and CDR2 SNEGSKA (reference sequence). Trimming took 5 bases from V and 0 from J, leaving 11 bases between them. The CDR3 coding sequence is TGCAGTGCTGGAGCGCAATACTCCTACGAGCAGTACTTC. It translates to CSAGAQYSYEQYF.

This clonotype was detected many times. J is TRBJ2-2 and V is TRBV4-3; D remains ambiguous. Germline V gene sequence: CDR1 LGHNA, CDR2 YSLEER. This CDR3 has 14 amino acids. V lost 3 bases to trimming and J lost 7 bases, with 12 bases between them. CDR3 residues: CASSQGSWGGELFF. The DNA of the CDR3 is TGCGCCAGCAGCCAGGGTAGCTGGGGCGGGGAGCTGTTTTTT.

There are many counts of this clonotype. The genes are TRBV7-3 and TRBJ1-1; D is uncertain. The CDR3 runs to 15 residues. CDR1 is SGHTA and CDR2 is FQGTGA in the germline V gene. The germline V and J ends were trimmed by 1 base and 1 base, with 10 bases remaining between them. CDR3 region: CASSLMAGTNTEAFF. CDR3 in DNA: TGTGCCAGCAGCTTAATGGCAGGAACGAACACTGAAGCTTTCTTT.

This clonotype came up a few times. The rearrangement joins TRBV20-1 to TRBJ1-1, with 7 bases identical to TRBD1. The V segment lost 4 bases and the J segment 2 bases; nucleotides outside the gene matches: 19. The CDR3 length is 18 residues. Germline CDR1 reads DFQATT; CDR2 reads SNEGSKA (reference sequence). The CDR3 nucleotides read TGCAGTGCTACCCCCTTGCACCAAACAGGGGATGGTAACACTGAAGCTTTCTTT. This gives the protein CSATPLHQTGDGNTEAFF.

In its sample, this clonotype was seen many times. This chain links TRBV9 with TRBJ2-1; D is perhaps TRBD2 (6 bases). V lost 3 bases, J lost 1 base, and 14 bases lay in between. The CDR3 has 16 residues. Germline-derived CDR1 and CDR2 are SGDLS and YYNGEE. CDR3 in amino acids: CASSAGPLASYNEQFF. The CDR3 nucleotides read TGTGCCAGCAGCGCGGGTCCTCTAGCGTCCTACAATGAGCAGTTCTTC.

The V and J genes are TRBV19 and TRBJ2-3, with 7 bases lining up with TRBD2. In germline, CDR1 is LNHDA, CDR2 SQIVND (reference sequence). The CDR3 extends over 15 amino acids. After removal of 7 bases from V and 5 bases from J, the junction contained 12 bases not matched to a gene. The CDR3 protein is CASTQSTSARDTQYF. As DNA, the CDR3 is TGTGCCAGTACCCAGTCTACTAGCGCACGAGATACGCAGTATTTT.

A few counts support this clonotype. The gene calls are TRBV9 and TRBJ2-7; 12 bases fit TRBD1. The CDR3 covers 16 residues. CDR1 and CDR2 from the germline V gene are SGDLS and YYNGEE. J was trimmed by 7 bases and V by 3 bases; bases with no gene match: 11. CDR3 sequence: CASSARPGTGGREQYF. As DNA, the CDR3 is TGTGCCAGCAGCGCCAGGCCCGGGACAGGGGGCCGTGAGCAGTACTTC.

Points on this clonotype: Just one base apart from a much larger clone, this may be a read error. This sequence joins TRBV7-7 and TRBJ2-1, with 9 bases identical to TRBD2. The CDR3 totals 16 residues. In germline, CDR1 is SSHAT, CDR2 FNYEAQ (reference sequence). For the CDR3, the DNA is TGTGCTAGCAGTCTGAGACTAGCGGTAGGGGAGCGGGAGCAGTTCTTC. This codes for CASSLRLAVGEREQFF.

This clonotype was observed at least ten times. This chain connects TRBV18 to TRBJ2-3; D gene unclear. Germline V gene data show CDR1 as KGHSH and CDR2 as LQKENI. V gave up 0 bases and J gave up 3 bases, with 4 bases separating them. CDR3 length: 13 residues. CDR3 residues: CASSPPVTDTQYF. CDR3 nucleotide sequence: TGTGCCAGCTCACCACCGGTAACAGATACGCAGTATTTT.

This clonotype was counted many times. In nucleotides, the CDR3 is TGTGCCATCAGTGAGGGGACAGGTTCTACCTACGAGCAGTACTTC. This gives the protein CAISEGTGSTYEQYF. The chain recombines TRBV10-3 with TRBJ2-7; 8 bases are shared with TRBD1. Germline lookup yields CDR1 ENHRY and CDR2 SYGVKD. This CDR3 is built from 15 residues. J lost 2 bases, V lost 2 bases, and 5 bases had no gene match.

Many counts were recorded for this clonotype. The rearrangement joins TRBV12-2 to TRBJ2-1; the table's D call of TRBD2 was not tested on the DNA. TRBV12-2 has pseudogene status. This CDR3 has 13 amino acids. This CDR3 reads CASRPGTSNEQFF. CDR3 sequence (DNA): TGTGCAAGTCGCCCAGGGACTAGCAATGAGCAGTTCTTC.

The chain is built from TRBV5-1 and TRBJ1-1; D is uncertain. Germline V gene lookup returns CDR1 SGHRS and CDR2 YFSETQ. The CDR3 contains 14 residues. The V and J ends lost 4 bases and 4 bases respectively, with 14 bases between them. This chain's CDR3 is CASSQSTVTTEAFF. The CDR3 coding sequence is TGCGCCAGCAGCCAATCCACAGTGACCACTGAAGCTTTCTTT.

This clonotype was detected ten times or more. This chain uses TRBV6-6 with TRBJ2-3, with D possibly matching TRBD1 (5 bases). Germline lookup yields CDR1 MNHNY and CDR2 SVGAGI (reference sequence). Trimming stripped 7 bases from V and 2 bases from J, with 16 bases between. The CDR3 spans 15 residues. The CDR3 coding sequence is TGTGCCAGCACCTCATCAGGGTTTTCCACAGATACGCAGTATTTT. It encodes CASTSSGFSTDTQYF.